The 9 T cell receptor beta chains below all came from one sample that was sequenced in a study of early T cells in non-severe SARS-CoV-2 infection. TCRdb reprocessed the 5' RACE reads via MiXCR and lists one record per CDR3 protein. The sample records some 83,000 distinct CDR3 sequences, about 10% being singletons. This specimen consisted of whole blood, obtained at baseline. The source is an adult who was a healthcare worker with PCR-confirmed SARS-CoV-2 infection or an uninfected control (not recorded which).

This chain uses TRBV15 with TRBJ2-3, with 11 bases aligning to TRBD2. CDR3 length: 18 amino acids. The ends lost 1 base at V and 0 bases at J; junction bases unmatched: 6. CDR1 is LNHNV, CDR2 YYDKDF, per germline (reference sequence). The CDR3 spells CATSRALAGVFSTDTQYF. For the CDR3, the DNA is TGTGCCACCAGCAGAGCACTAGCGGGAGTGTTTAGCACAGATACGCAGTATTTT.

This clonotype was picked up a small number of times. V and J are TRBV6-5 and TRBJ1-1; D uncertain. Trimming left V 4 bases short and J 10 bases short, with 13 bases between. CDR3 length equals 12 residues. Germline V gene data show CDR1 as MNHEY and CDR2 as SVGAGI. CDR3 sequence: CASSSNGQVAFF. As DNA, the CDR3 is TGTGCCAGCAGTTCGAACGGGCAGGTAGCTTTCTTT.

This clonotype was seen a few times. The chain is built from TRBV24-1 and TRBJ2-3; 11 nucleotides align to TRBD2. There are 18 residues in the CDR3. The junction had 8 bases not matched to a gene; V was cut back by 0 bases and J by 4 bases. Germline V gene data show CDR1 as KGHDR and CDR2 as SFDVKD. The CDR3 is CATSDLELAGDRPDTQYF. CDR3 in DNA: TGTGCCACCAGTGATTTGGAACTAGCGGGAGACCGTCCAGATACGCAGTATTTT.

About this clonotype: A much larger clone differs by one base, so this may be a read error. V and J are TRBV28 and TRBJ1-1; D gene uncertain. Germline CDR1 is MDHEN and CDR2 is SYDVKM. With 3 bases removed from V and 0 bases from J, the gap between germline ends came to 8 bases. The CDR3 loop spans 14 amino acids. The CDR3 loop is CASSFPVMNTEAFF. Written as DNA, the CDR3 is TGTGCCAGCAGTTTCCCAGTAATGAACACTGAAGCTTTCTTT.

The chain carries TRBV20-1 and TRBJ2-3; 11 bases align to TRBD1. V was pared by 6 bases and J by 0 bases, with 2 bases of the junction left unmatched. The CDR3 extends over 14 amino acids. Germline CDR1 is DFQATT and CDR2 is SNEGSKA (reference sequence). The CDR3 loop reads CSAGQGVSTDTQYF. CDR3 sequence (DNA): TGCAGTGCGGGACAGGGGGTTAGCACAGATACGCAGTATTTT.

This clonotype appeared many times. The chain recombines TRBV2 with TRBJ2-2; 7 bases agree with TRBD1. The germline V gene encodes CDR1 SNHLY and CDR2 FYNNEI. V was clipped by 7 bases and J by 4 bases; unmatched bases: 6. The CDR3 runs 14 residues. The CDR3 sequence: CASKEQGPTGELFF. The CDR3 DNA reads as TGTGCCAGCAAAGAACAGGGGCCCACCGGGGAGCTGTTTTTT.

This chain's CDR3 is CSISPASGRWDEQFF. CDR3 sequence (DNA): TGCAGTATCAGCCCGGCTAGCGGGAGATGGGATGAGCAGTTCTTC. The rearrangement joins TRBV20-1 to TRBJ2-1; 10 bases match TRBD2. The CDR3 length is 15 residues. V lost 8 bases and J lost 8; bases outside the gene matches: 15. Germline loops: CDR1 DFQATT, CDR2 SNEGSKA (reference sequence).

This clonotype qualifies as medium-sized. The chain employs TRBV10-3 and TRBJ2-1; 7 positions agree with TRBD2. The germline V gene has CDR1 ENHRY and CDR2 SYGVKD. The V and J ends lost 0 bases and 4 bases, in that order; junction bases with no gene match: 3. The CDR3 consists of 15 residues. The CDR3 DNA is TGTGCCATCAGTGAGTCTGGCGGGGGATACAATGAGCAGTTCTTC. Translating gives CAISESGGGYNEQFF.

The rearrangement links TRBV7-8 to TRBJ1-5, with D hard to call. The CDR3 loop spans 14 amino acids. Germline V gives CDR1 SGHVS, CDR2 FQNEAQ. Trimming took off 4 bases at V and 4 bases at J, with 11 bases between the two ends. The CDR3 nucleotides are TGTGCCAGCAGCTCCCTCTTAGGTAATCAGCCCCAGCATTTT. Translating it yields CASSSLLGNQPQHF. Looking up the rest from reference TRBV7-8 and TRBJ1-5 gives the full variable domain: GAGVSQSPRYKVAKRGQDVALRCDPISGHVSLFWYQQALGQGPEFLTYFQNEAQLDKSGLPSDRFFAERPEGSVSTLKIQRTQQEDSAVYLCASSSLLGNQPQHFGDGTRLSIL.